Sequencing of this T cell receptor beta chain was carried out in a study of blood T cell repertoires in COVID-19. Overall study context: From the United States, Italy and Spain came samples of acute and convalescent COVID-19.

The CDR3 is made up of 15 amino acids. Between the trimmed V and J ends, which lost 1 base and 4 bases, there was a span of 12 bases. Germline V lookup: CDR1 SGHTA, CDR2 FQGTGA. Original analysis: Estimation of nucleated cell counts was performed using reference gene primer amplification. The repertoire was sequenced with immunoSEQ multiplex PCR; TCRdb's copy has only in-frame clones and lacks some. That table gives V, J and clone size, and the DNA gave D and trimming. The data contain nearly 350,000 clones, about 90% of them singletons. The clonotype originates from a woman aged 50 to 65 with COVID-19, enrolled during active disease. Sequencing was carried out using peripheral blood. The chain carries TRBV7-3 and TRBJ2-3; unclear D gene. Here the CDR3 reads CASSLNSRSADTQYF. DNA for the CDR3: TGTGCCAGCAGCTTAAATTCTAGGAGCGCAGATACGCAGTATTTT.